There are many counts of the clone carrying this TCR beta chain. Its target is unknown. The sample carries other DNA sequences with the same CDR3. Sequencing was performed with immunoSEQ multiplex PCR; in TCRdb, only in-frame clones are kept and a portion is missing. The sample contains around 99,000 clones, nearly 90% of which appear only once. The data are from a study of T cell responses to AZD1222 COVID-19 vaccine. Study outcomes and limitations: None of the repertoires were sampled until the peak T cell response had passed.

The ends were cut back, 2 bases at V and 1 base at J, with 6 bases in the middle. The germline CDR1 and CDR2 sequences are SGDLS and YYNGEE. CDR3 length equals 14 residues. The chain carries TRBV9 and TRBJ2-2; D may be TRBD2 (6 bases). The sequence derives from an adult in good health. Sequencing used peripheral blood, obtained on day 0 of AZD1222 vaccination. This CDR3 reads CASSVSGNTGELFF. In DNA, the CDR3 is TGTGCCAGCAGCGTTAGCGGGAACACCGGGGAGCTGTTTTTT.